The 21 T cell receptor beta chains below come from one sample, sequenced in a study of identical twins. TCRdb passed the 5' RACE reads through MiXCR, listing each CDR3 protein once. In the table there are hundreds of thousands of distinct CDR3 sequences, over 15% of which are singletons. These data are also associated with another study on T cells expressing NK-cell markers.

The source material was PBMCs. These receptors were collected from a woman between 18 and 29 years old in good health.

The CDR3 DNA sequence: TGTGCCAGCAGACAGGGGCTTAACTATGGCTACACCTTC. This codes for CASRQGLNYGYTF. V and J are TRBV6-1 and TRBJ1-2, with TRBD1 matching over 7 bases. Unmatched junction bases numbered 2, after V lost 6 bases and J lost 1 base. The CDR3 is 13 amino acids. Germline CDR1 MNHNS, CDR2 SASEGT.

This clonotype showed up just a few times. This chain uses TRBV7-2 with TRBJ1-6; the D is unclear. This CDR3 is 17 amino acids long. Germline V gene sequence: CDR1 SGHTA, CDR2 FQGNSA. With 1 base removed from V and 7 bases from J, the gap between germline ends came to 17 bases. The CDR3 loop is CASSLVSTAGANSPLHF. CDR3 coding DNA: TGTGCCAGCAGCTTAGTGTCGACGGCTGGCGCCAATTCACCCCTCCACTTT. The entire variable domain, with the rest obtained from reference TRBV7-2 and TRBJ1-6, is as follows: GAGVSQSPSNKVTEKGKDVELRCDPISGHTALYWYRQSLGQGLEFLIYFQGNSAPDKSGLPSDRFSAERTGGSVSTLTIQRTQQEDSAVYLCASSLVSTAGANSPLHFGNGTRLTVT.

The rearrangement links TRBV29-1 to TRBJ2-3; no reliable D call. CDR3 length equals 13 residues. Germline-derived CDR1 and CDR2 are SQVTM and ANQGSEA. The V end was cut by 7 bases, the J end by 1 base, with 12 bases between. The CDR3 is CSAMTRGTDTQYF. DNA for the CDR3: TGCAGCGCAATGACAAGGGGCACAGATACGCAGTATTTT.

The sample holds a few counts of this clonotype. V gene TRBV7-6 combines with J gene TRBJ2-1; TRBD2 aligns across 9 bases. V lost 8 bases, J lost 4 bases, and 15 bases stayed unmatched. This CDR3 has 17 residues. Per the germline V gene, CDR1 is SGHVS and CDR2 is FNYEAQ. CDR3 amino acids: CASATDRREGSYNEQFF. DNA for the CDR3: TGTGCCAGCGCCACCGACCGGCGGGAGGGTAGTTACAATGAGCAGTTCTTC.

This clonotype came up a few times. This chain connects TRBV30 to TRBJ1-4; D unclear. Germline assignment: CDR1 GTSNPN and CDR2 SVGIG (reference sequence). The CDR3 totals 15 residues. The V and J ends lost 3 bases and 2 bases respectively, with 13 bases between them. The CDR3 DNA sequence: TGTGCCTGGAGCCGTAGAGGGCTGACTAATGAAAAACTGTTTTTT. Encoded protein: CAWSRRGLTNEKLFF. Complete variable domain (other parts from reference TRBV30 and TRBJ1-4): SQTIHQWPATLVQPVGSPLSLECTVEGTSNPNLYWYRQAAGRGLQLLFYSVGIGQISSEVPQNLSASRPQDRQFILSSKKLLLSDSGFYLCAWSRRGLTNEKLFFGSGTQLSVL.

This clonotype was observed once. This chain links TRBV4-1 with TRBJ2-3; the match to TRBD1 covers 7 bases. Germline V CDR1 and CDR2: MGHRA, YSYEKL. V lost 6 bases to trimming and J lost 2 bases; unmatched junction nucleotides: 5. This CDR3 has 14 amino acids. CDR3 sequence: CASRTGTDTDTQYF. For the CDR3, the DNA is TGCGCCAGCAGGACCGGGACAGACACAGATACGCAGTATTTT.

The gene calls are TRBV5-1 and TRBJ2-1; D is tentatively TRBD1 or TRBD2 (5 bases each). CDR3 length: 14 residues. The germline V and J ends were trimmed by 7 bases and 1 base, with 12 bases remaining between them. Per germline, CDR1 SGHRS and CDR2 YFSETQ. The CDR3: CASRGERSYNEQFF. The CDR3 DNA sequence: TGCGCCAGCCGGGGCGAGCGGTCCTACAATGAGCAGTTCTTC.

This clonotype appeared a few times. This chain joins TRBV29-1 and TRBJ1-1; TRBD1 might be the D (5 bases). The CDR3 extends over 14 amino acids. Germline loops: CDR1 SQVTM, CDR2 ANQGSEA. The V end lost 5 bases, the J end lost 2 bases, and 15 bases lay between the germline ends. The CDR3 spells CSVRARAFNTEAFF. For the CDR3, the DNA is TGCAGCGTTCGTGCCAGGGCTTTTAACACTGAAGCTTTCTTT.

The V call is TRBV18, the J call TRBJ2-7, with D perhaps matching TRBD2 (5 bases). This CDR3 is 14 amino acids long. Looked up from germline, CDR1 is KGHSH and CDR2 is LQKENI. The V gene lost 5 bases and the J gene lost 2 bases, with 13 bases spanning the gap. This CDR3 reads CASSIGKSTYEQYF. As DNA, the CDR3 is TGTGCCAGCTCAATCGGGAAAAGCACCTACGAGCAGTACTTC.

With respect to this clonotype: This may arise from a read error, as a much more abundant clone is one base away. CDR3 amino acids: CASSQMSDTQYF. The CDR3 DNA sequence: TGTGCCAGCAGCCAAATGTCAGATACGCAGTATTTT. This chain joins TRBV3-1 and TRBJ2-3; D gene unclear. Deletions cut 2 bases from V and 4 bases from J, with 4 bases between. This CDR3 is built from 12 residues. Germline V gene data show CDR1 as LGHDT and CDR2 as YNNKEL (reference sequence).

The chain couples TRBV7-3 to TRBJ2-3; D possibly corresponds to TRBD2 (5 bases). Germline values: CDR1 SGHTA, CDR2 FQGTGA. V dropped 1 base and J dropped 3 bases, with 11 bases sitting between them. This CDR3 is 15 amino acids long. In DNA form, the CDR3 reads TGTGCCAGCAGCTTAAGAGACCCGGGGACAGATACGCAGTATTTT. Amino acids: CASSLRDPGTDTQYF.

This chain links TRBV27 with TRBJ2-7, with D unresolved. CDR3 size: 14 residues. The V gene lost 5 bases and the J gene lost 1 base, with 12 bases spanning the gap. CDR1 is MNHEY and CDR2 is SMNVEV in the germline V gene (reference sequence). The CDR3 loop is CASSKTTMSYEQYF. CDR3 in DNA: TGTGCCAGCAGTAAAACCACGATGTCCTACGAGCAGTACTTC.

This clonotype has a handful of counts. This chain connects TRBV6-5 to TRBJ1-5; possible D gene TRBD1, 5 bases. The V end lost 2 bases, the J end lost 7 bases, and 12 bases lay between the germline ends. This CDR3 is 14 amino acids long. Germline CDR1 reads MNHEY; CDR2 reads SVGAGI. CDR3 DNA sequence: TGTGCCAGCAGTTACGCGGGGGGAAGACAGCCCCAGCATTTT. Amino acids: CASSYAGGRQPQHF.

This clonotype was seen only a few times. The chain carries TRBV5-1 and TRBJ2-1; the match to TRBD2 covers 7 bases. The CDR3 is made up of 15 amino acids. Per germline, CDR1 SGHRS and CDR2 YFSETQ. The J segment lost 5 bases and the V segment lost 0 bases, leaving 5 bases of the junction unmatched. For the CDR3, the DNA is TGCGCCAGCAGCTTGGAACTAGCGCTTAACAATGAGCAGTTCTTC. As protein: CASSLELALNNEQFF.

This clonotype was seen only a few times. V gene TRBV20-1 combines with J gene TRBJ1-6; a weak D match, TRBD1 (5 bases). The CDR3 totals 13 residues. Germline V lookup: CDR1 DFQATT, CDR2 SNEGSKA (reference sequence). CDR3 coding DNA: TGCAACGCGGGAGAGGGGCAAGGTTCACCCCTCCACTTT. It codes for CNAGEGQGSPLHF.

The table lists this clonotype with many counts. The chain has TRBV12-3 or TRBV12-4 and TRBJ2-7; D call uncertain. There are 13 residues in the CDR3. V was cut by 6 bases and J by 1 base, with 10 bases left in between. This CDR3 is CASSPTLSYEQYF. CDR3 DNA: TGTGCCAGCAGCCCGACATTGTCCTACGAGCAGTACTTC.

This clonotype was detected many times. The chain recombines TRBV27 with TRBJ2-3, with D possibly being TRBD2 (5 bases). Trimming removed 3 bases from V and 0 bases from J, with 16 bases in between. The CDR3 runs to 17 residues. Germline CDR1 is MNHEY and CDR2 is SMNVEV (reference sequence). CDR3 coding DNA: TGTGCCAGCAGTTTCCGTGGGCTAGCTGTTAGCACAGATACGCAGTATTTT. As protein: CASSFRGLAVSTDTQYF.

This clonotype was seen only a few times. CDR3 DNA sequence: TGTGCCAGCAGCTTGTCCGGACTAGCAATCACAGATACGCAGTATTTT. Translation gives CASSLSGLAITDTQYF. The chain links TRBV5-5 to TRBJ2-3, with 8 bases matching TRBD2. Germline CDR1 and CDR2: SGHKS and YYEKEE (reference sequence). The junction had 6 bases not matched to a gene; V was cut back by 1 base and J by 2 bases. The CDR3 is made up of 16 amino acids.

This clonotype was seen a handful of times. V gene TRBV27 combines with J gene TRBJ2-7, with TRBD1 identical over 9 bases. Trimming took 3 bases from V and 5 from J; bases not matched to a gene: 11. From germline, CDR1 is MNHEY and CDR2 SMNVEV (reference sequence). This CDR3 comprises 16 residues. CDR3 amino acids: CASSFLPGQGIHEQYF. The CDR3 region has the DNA TGTGCCAGCAGTTTTCTTCCGGGACAGGGTATCCACGAGCAGTACTTC.

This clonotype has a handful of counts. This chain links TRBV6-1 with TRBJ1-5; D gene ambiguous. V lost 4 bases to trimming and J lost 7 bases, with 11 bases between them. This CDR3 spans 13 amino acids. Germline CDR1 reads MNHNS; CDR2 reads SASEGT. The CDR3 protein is CASSGQEPQPQHF. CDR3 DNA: TGTGCCAGCAGTGGGCAGGAACCCCAGCCCCAGCATTTT.

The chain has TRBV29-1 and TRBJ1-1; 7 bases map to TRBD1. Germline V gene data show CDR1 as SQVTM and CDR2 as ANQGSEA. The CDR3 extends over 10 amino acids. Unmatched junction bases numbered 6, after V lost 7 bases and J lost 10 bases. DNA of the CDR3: TGCAGCGCGAGGGGGCAGCGAGCTTTCTTT. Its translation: CSARGQRAFF.